The rows below give T cell receptor beta chains drawn from one sample of a study of OX40 agonist ivuxolimab in advanced cancers. Some clones are missing from TCRdb's copy, which holds only in-frame ones; the method was immunoSEQ multiplex PCR. Of 52,000 or so clones in the sample, roughly 80% were seen once. The sample in question was CD4+ or CD8+ T cells sorted from blood, obtained in a trial of the OX40 agonist ivuxolimab. These receptors all stem from an adult with an advanced solid tumor such as melanoma, head and neck, liver or kidney cancer. Each CDR3 is given with its conserved first and last residue. Each record gives: J gene, V gene, CDR3 protein.

>TRBJ1-5|TRBV18
CASSASRDTNQPQHF
>TRBJ2-5|TRBV2
CASTLNRMETQYF
>TRBJ2-7|TRBV7-2
CASSLQSGPSYEQYF
>TRBJ2-2|TRBV2
CASRGTSGSGGELFF
>TRBJ2-7|TRBV7-2
CASSLGSGAYEQYF
>TRBJ2-4|TRBV11-2
CASSLAGAGPSGGKNIQYF
>TRBJ2-7|TRBV29-1
CSVIWQYF
>TRBJ1-5|TRBV6-6
CASSYVQGNNQPQHF
>TRBJ2-6|TRBV28
CASRPGQGAVGANVLTF
>TRBJ2-5|TRBV5-8
CASSLAGTGGQETQYF
>TRBJ2-3|TRBV15
CATSRDIWGEATQYF
>TRBJ2-1|TRBV6-6
CASSSPDYGQFF
>TRBJ2-7|TRBV7-2
CASSLGTRKQYF
>TRBJ2-7|TRBV7-9
CASSLGPSGEPYEQYF
>TRBJ1-6|TRBV18
CASSPTGVDSPLHF